The sequence of this T cell receptor (beta chain) was determined in a study of blood T cell repertoires in COVID-19. Turning to the study itself: Samples taken during acute and convalescent COVID-19 were collected in the United States, Italy and Spain. PBMCs, B-cell-depleted T cells, or T cells provided the cDNA or gDNA that made up the material.

Method: immunoSEQ multiplex PCR; TCRdb's copy keeps in-frame clones and lacks some. The sample has some 300,000 clones; about nine tenths are singletons. The source material was peripheral blood. The TCR comes from a woman under 40 who had recovered from COVID-19.

This CDR3 is CASSRNSGEYNEQFF. The CDR3 nucleotides are TGTGCCAGCAGTCGTAATAGCGGGGAATACAATGAGCAGTTCTTC. This chain uses TRBV5-4 with TRBJ2-1; 8 bases line up with TRBD2. Unmatched junction bases numbered 8, after V lost 5 bases and J lost 4 bases. The CDR3 consists of 15 residues. The germline V gene encodes CDR1 SGHNT and CDR2 YYREEE (reference sequence).